This TCR beta chain was identified during a study of T cells in Graves' hyperthyroidism and ophthalmopathy. Amplified TCR beta CDR3 regions derived from RNA transcripts. When the TCR CDR3 underwent first-round RT-PCR, the HTBI primer set was used. TCRdb redid the calling of the multiplex PCR reads with MiXCR, one entry per CDR3 protein. The sample has 89,000 or so distinct CDR3 sequences; around 42% are singletons. In its sample, this clonotype was seen many times. The CDR3 is 13 amino acids. V lost 10 bases and J 3 bases, leaving 15 bases between the germline ends. Germline CDR1 reads MNHEY; CDR2 reads SVGAGI. Patients aged 18 to 65 had newly diagnosed hyperthyroidism lasting under 2 months.

Sample: peripheral blood or thyroid tissue (not recorded which). This rearrangement joins TRBV6-5 to TRBJ2-5; D unresolved. This clonotype was sampled from a woman in her 30s with Graves' hyperthyroidism. The CDR3 DNA reads as TGTGCCACCCGGACCCGGCCAAAAGAGACCCAGTACTTC. Encoded protein: CATRTRPKETQYF.